This T cell receptor (beta chain) was recovered during a study of blood T cell repertoires in COVID-19. As for the study in general: The samples span acute and convalescent COVID-19 from the United States, Italy and Spain.

The method was immunoSEQ multiplex PCR; TCRdb's version includes in-frame clones alone and lacks a portion of them. The sample lists about 220,000 clones; roughly 80% were seen once. Looked up from germline, CDR1 is MNHNS and CDR2 is SASEGT. Trimming shortened V by 2 bases and J by 7 bases, and 14 bases separated the two germline ends. There are 15 residues in the CDR3. The origin of this receptor is a woman aged 40 to 50 with acute COVID-19. The V and J genes are TRBV6-1 and TRBJ1-4, with a tentative D call TRBD1 (6 bases). Sequencing was carried out using PBMCs or T cells enriched from blood (not recorded which). CDR3 region: CASSERPGEGEKLFF. The CDR3 DNA reads as TGTGCCAGCAGTGAACGGCCAGGGGAGGGTGAAAAACTGTTTTTT.